This T cell receptor (beta chain) comes out of a study of T cells in Graves' hyperthyroidism and ophthalmopathy. Study-wide findings and caveats: Within blood appeared most thyroid clonotypes that had expanded above 0.001.

TCR beta CDR3 regions were amplified from RNA. Using the HTBI primer set, a first-round RT-PCR was run on the TCR CDR3. In TCRdb, the multiplex PCR reads were re-called with MiXCR into one record per CDR3 protein. The sample includes over 450,000 distinct CDR3 sequences, around 14% of them seen just once. Concerning this clonotype: As yet, its antigen is unknown.

A lack of ophthalmopathy progression within 18 months defined stable Graves' hyperthyroidism. Researchers barred patients who had uncontrolled infection, other autoimmune disease, pregnancy or lactation. Diagnoses were established using clinical symptoms, serum thyroxine and TRAb, thyroid ultrasound and orbital computed tomography. Material: blood. This receptor was identified in a woman under 30 with Graves' hyperthyroidism.

The CDR3: CASRYTHEDNEQFF. Written as DNA, the CDR3 is TGTGCCAGCAGATATACTCATGAAGACAATGAGCAGTTCTTC. J is TRBJ2-1 and V is TRBV6-1, with D hard to call. Per germline, CDR1 MNHNS and CDR2 SASEGT. This CDR3 region has 14 residues. Trimming removed 6 bases at V and 5 bases at J, with 14 bases between.